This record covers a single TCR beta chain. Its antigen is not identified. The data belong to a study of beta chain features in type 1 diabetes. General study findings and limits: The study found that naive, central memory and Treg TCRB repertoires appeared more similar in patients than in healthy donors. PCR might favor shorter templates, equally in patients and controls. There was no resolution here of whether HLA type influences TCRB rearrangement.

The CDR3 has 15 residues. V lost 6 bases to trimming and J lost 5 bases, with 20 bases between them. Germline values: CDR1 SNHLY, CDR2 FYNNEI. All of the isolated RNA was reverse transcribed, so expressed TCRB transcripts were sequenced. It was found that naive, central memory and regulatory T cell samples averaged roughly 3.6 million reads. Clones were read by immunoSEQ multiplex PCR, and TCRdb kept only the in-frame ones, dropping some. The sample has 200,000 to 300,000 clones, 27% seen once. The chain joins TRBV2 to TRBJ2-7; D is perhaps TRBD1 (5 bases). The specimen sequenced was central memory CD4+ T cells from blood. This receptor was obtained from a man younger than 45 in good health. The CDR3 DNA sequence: TGTGCCAGCAGCCCTAGGGGCCCAAAGGTCCACGAGCAGTACTTC. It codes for CASSPRGPKVHEQYF.